Listed here are 16 T cell receptor beta chains from one sample, sequenced in a study of OX40 agonist ivuxolimab in advanced cancers. Some clones are missing from TCRdb's copy, which holds only in-frame ones; the method was immunoSEQ multiplex PCR. The top ten hold more than 0.9% of the sample, which has 100,000 to 150,000 clones, about 92% seen once. The sample consisted of CD4+ or CD8+ T cells sorted from blood, taken in a trial of the OX40 agonist ivuxolimab. The receptors were gathered from an adult with an advanced solid tumor such as melanoma, head and neck, liver or kidney cancer.

The chain joins TRBV5-3 to TRBJ2-4; D not resolved. TRBV5-3 is noted as an ORF with a role that remains uncertain. The CDR3 covers 14 residues. With 4 bases removed from V and 1 base from J, the gap between germline ends came to 9 bases. The CDR3 region has the DNA TGTGCCAGAAGCCATGCAGACGCCAAAAACATTCAGTACTTC. Its translation is CARSHADAKNIQYF.

V and J are TRBV12-5 and TRBJ2-7; 12 bases agree with TRBD2. Germline loops: CDR1 LGHNT, CDR2 FRNRAP. Trimming took 0 bases from V and 5 from J; bases not matched to a gene: 8. The CDR3 is 17 amino acids. DNA of the CDR3: TGTGCTAGTGGTTTGGTACCCGGACTAGCGGGAACCCACGAGCAGTACTTC. Translation: CASGLVPGLAGTHEQYF.

The rearrangement joins TRBV27 to TRBJ1-2, with unresolved D. V was trimmed by 6 bases and J by 3 bases, leaving 11 bases between them. The CDR3 has 13 amino acids. Germline V gene lookup returns CDR1 MNHEY and CDR2 SMNVEV (reference sequence). The CDR3 sequence is CASSPGWDYGYTF. The CDR3 DNA is TGTGCCAGCAGCCCGGGGTGGGACTATGGCTACACCTTC.

The CDR3 region has the DNA TGTGCCAGCAGCTTTGGAGCAGGGCAAGAGACCCAGTACTTC. This translates into CASSFGAGQETQYF. The rearrangement joins TRBV11-2 to TRBJ2-5, with a possible D match to TRBD1 (5 bases). Germline loops: CDR1 SGHAT, CDR2 FQNNGV. CDR3 size: 14 residues. Trimming took off 3 bases at V and 2 bases at J, with 10 bases between the two ends. Based on the CDR3 plus reference TRBV11-2 and TRBJ2-5, the full variable domain is EAGVAQSPRYKIIEKRQSVAFWCNPISGHATLYWYQQILGQGPKLLIQFQNNGVVDDSQLPKDRFSAERLKGVDSTLKIQPAKLEDSAVYLCASSFGAGQETQYFGPGTRLLVL.

V is TRBV21-1 and J is TRBJ2-1. TRBV21-1 is recorded as a pseudogene. This CDR3 is 16 amino acids long. The CDR3 loop reads CASSKNLSGKNNEQFF. DNA for the CDR3: TGTGCCAGCAGCAAAAACTTGTCTGGGAAGAACAATGAGCAGTTCTTC.

V and J are TRBV5-1 and TRBJ2-2; 9 positions agree with TRBD1. The V and J ends lost 7 bases and 3 bases, in that order; junction bases with no gene match: 1. Germline CDR1 and CDR2: SGHRS and YFSETQ. The CDR3 runs to 13 residues. Written as DNA, the CDR3 is TGCGCCAGCCGGGACAGGGACACCGGGGAGCTGTTTTTT. It yields the protein CASRDRDTGELFF.

This chain links TRBV18 with TRBJ1-1; D may be TRBD1 (6 bases). The germline CDR1 and CDR2 sequences are KGHSH and LQKENI. The CDR3 totals 12 residues. The germline V and J ends were trimmed by 5 bases and 8 bases, with 12 bases remaining between them. The CDR3 nucleotides are TGTGCCAGCTCATGGGTGGGGACAGAAGCTTTCTTT. This sequence encodes CASSWVGTEAFF. The variable domain in full, completed from reference TRBV18 and TRBJ1-1, reads NAGVMQNPRHLVRRRGQEARLRCSPMKGHSHVYWYRQLPEEGLKFMVYLQKENIIDESGMPKERFSAEFPKEGPSILRIQQVVRGDSAAYFCASSWVGTEAFFGQGTRLTVV.

The rearrangement links TRBV14 to TRBJ2-3; maybe TRBD2 (6 bases). The CDR3 is made up of 14 amino acids. V lost 3 bases to trimming and J lost 0 bases, with 7 bases between them. Germline CDR1 SGHDN, CDR2 FVKESK. Here the CDR3 DNA reads TGTGCCAGCAGCCAGGCGGGGAGCACAGATACGCAGTATTTT. Amino acids: CASSQAGSTDTQYF.

This chain uses TRBV29-1 with TRBJ1-1; 8 bases align to TRBD1. V lost 6 bases, J lost 0 bases, and 3 bases stayed unmatched. The CDR3 extends over 13 amino acids. Germline CDR1 and CDR2: SQVTM and ANQGSEA. The CDR3 here is CSVSDRVNTEAFF. CDR3 coding DNA: TGCAGCGTATCGGACAGGGTGAACACTGAAGCTTTCTTT.

The chain uses TRBV6-1 and TRBJ1-5; D gene uncertain. Germline V gene sequence: CDR1 MNHNS, CDR2 SASEGT. This CDR3 is built from 11 residues. With 8 bases removed from V and 4 bases from J, the gap between germline ends came to 6 bases. Here the CDR3 DNA reads TGTGCCAGCCGCCTGAATCAGCCCCAGCATTTT. Amino acid sequence: CASRLNQPQHF.

This clone occurred once. V is TRBV7-9 and J is TRBJ2-2; maybe TRBD1 (7 bases). V lost 11 bases and J lost 3, with 13 bases in between. CDR3 length: 13 amino acids. The germline gives CDR1 SEHNR, CDR2 FQNEAQ (reference sequence). For the CDR3, the DNA is TGTGCCGAGCAGGGGGGTGACACCGGGGAGCTGTTTTTT. Protein product: CAEQGGDTGELFF. The whole variable domain, filled in from reference TRBV7-9 and TRBJ2-2, reads DTGVSQNPRHKITKRGQNVTFRCDPISEHNRLYWYRQTLGQGPEFLTYFQNEAQLEKSRLLSDRFSAERPKGSFSTLEIQRTEQGDSAMYLCAEQGGDTGELFFGEGSRLTVL.

This clone was seen a single time. The rearrangement uses TRBV6-5 and TRBJ1-2; no clear D gene. The CDR3 runs to 14 residues. V was cut by 2 bases and J by 4 bases, with 11 bases left in between. In germline, CDR1 is MNHEY, CDR2 SVGAGI. This chain's CDR3 is CASSYLPEGYGYTF. CDR3 sequence (DNA): TGTGCCAGCAGTTACCTTCCGGAGGGCTATGGCTACACCTTC.

This chain connects TRBV2 to TRBJ2-7, with D tentatively TRBD2 (6 bases). CDR1 and CDR2 from the germline V gene are SNHLY and FYNNEI. The CDR3 loop spans 12 amino acids. V lost 6 bases and J 3 bases, leaving 9 bases between the germline ends. This CDR3 reads CASSPTSYEQYF. CDR3 DNA sequence: TGTGCCAGCAGCCCGACTAGCTACGAGCAGTACTTC.

The chain combines TRBV5-1 with TRBJ2-7, with 7 bases fitting TRBD1. The CDR3 spans 14 residues. Germline V CDR1 and CDR2: SGHRS, YFSETQ. Trimming cost V 4 bases and J 0 bases; bases outside gene matches: 4. The CDR3 region is CASSPGTASYEQYF. CDR3 coding DNA: TGCGCCAGCAGCCCCGGGACAGCCTCCTACGAGCAGTACTTC.

The CDR3 protein is CSARSNGGAFF. The CDR3 DNA is TGCAGTGCTAGATCTAACGGCGGGGCTTTCTTT. The V and J genes are TRBV20-1 and TRBJ1-1; the D is unclear. The CDR3 extends over 11 amino acids. Germline lookup yields CDR1 DFQATT and CDR2 SNEGSKA (reference sequence). Trimming removed 2 bases at V and 11 bases at J, with 12 bases between.

The V call is TRBV9, the J call TRBJ1-1; no definite D call. Trimming removed 4 bases at V and 1 base at J, with 14 bases between. Per germline, CDR1 SGDLS and CDR2 YYNGEE. This CDR3 has 15 amino acids. CDR3 sequence (DNA): TGTGCCAGCAGCCATGGGAACAACCAGAACACTGAAGCTTTCTTT. It yields the protein CASSHGNNQNTEAFF.